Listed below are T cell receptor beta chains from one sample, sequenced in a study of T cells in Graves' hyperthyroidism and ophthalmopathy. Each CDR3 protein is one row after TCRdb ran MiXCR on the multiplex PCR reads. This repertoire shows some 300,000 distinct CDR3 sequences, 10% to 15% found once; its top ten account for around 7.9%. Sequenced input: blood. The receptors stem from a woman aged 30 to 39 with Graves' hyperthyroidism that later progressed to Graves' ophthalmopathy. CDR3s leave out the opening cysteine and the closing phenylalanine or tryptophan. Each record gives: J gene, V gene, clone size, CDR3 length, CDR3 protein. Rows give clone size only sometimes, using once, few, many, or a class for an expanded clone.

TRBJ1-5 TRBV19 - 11 ASTPTGYQPQH
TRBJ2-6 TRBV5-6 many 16 ASSLRSSSVSGANVLT
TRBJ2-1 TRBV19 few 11 ASSRGWYNEQF
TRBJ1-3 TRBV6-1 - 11 ASSDDRGLTIY
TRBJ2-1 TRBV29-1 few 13 SVGKGSFSYNEQF
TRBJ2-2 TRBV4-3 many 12 ASSQETGAGELF
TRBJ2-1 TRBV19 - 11 ASRLAGAGEQF
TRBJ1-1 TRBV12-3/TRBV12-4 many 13 ASSLGPYRDTEAF
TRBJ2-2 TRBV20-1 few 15 SAPGGLAGGRTGELF
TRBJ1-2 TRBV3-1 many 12 ASSHTGSVYGYT
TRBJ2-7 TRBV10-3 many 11 ATAGTSGYEQY
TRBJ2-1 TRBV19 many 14 ASSMFGGSSYNEQF
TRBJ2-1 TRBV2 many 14 ASSESGRSSYNEQF
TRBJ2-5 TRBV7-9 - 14 ASNNDRLTGGETQY
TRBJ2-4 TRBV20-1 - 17 SARGGLAGGPAGKNIQY
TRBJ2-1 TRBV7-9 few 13 ASSLVLAGAYEQF
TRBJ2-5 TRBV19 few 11 ASTPGGRETQY
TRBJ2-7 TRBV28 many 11 ASSPAGAYEQY
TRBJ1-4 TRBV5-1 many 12 ASSRPGANEKLF
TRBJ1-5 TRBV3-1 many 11 ASSQDSNQPQH
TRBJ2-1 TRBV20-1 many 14 SAARGQTASNNEQF
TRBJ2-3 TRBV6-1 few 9 ASATSYTQY
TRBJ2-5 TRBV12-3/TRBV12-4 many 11 ASTENTQETQY
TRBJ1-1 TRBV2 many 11 ASTTGPNTEAF
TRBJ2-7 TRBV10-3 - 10 AISPGSYEQH
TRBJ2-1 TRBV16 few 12 ASSQSGLDNEQF
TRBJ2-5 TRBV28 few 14 ASSPGTGGQVETQY
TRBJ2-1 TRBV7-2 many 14 ASSLEAATSYNEQF
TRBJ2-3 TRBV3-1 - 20 ASSQEAPSRASGSHTTDTQY
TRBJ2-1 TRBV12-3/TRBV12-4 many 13 AGLITSSSYNEQF
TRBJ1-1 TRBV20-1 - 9 SARGADRTF
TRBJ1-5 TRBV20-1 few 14 SAIPPQGANNQPQH
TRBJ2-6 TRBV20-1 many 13 SARQGLSGANVLT
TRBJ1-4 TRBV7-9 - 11 ASSPKGRQKLF
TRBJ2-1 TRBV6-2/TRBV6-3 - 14 ASIGGLASSYNEQF
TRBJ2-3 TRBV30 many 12 AQSGARDTDTQY
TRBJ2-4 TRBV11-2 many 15 ASSLVTGALAKNIQY
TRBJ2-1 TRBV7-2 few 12 ASRRGQVYNEQF
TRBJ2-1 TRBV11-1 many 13 ASSLGGGGSNEQF
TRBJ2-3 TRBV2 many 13 ASSHNRGQEDTQY
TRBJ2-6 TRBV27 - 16 ASSPNGARLSGANVLT
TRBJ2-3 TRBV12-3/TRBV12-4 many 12 ASSPGGAADTQY
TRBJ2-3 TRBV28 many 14 ASSLVRTGGTDTQY
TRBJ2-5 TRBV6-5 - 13 ASSYLWTGTKTQY
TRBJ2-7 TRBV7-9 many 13 ASSSPGREGYEQY
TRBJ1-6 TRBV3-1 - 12 ASSQVGQESPLH
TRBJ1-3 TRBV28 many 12 ASSFYGSGNTIY
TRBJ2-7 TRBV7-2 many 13 ASSLDPTTGREQY
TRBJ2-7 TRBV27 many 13 ARFSRRALNYEQY
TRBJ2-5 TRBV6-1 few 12 ASSLGRDVETQY